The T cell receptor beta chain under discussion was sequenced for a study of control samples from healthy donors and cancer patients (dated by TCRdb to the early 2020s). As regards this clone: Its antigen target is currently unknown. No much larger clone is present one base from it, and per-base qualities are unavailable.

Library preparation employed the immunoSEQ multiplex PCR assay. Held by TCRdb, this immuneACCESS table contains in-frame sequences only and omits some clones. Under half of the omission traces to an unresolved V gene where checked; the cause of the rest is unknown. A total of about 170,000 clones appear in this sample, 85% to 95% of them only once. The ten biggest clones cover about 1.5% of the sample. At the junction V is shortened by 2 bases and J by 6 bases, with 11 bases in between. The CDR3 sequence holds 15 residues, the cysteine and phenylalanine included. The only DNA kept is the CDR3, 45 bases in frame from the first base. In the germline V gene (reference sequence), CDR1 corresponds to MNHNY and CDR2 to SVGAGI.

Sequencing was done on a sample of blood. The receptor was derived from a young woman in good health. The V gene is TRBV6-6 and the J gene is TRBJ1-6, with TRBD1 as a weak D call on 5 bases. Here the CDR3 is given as CASSYQGRANSPLHF. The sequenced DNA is TGTGCCAGCAGTTACCAGGGCAGGGCTAATTCACCCCTCCACTTT.